The rows below give T cell receptor beta chains drawn from one sample of a study of T-cell reconstitution after alpha-beta-depleted transplantation in children. TCRdb re-called the PCR reads with MiXCR, one entry per CDR3 protein. The repertoire holds about 240,000 distinct CDR3 sequences, with about 26% as singletons. The sequences come from PBMCs, collected before TCRalphabeta/CD19-depleted stem cell transplant. The receptors were sampled from a girl aged 2 to 9 with Fanconi anemia, due to receive a stem cell transplant. Both conserved end residues are part of each CDR3. The D gene is left open where the match is weak. The size field is filled for only some rows; it gives once, few, many or a size class.

TRBV11-1	TRBJ2-3	few	-	CASSPYHPNPTDTQYF	TGTGCCAGCAGCCCATACCACCCCAACCCCACAGATACGCAGTATTTT
TRBV7-3	TRBJ2-3	many	-	CASSLIFLDTDTQYF	TGTGCCAGCAGCTTAATATTCCTCGACACAGATACGCAGTATTTT
TRBV6-5	TRBJ2-1	many	-	CASRISGPGVIREQFF	TGTGCCAGCAGAATCTCCGGGCCAGGGGTCATTCGTGAGCAGTTCTTC
TRBV6-2/TRBV6-3	TRBJ2-3	once	TRBD2	CASSKTSGLDTQYF	TGTGCCAGCAGCAAGACTAGCGGGTTGGATACGCAGTATTTT
TRBV20-1	TRBJ2-1	many	-	CSAFGAGDNEQFF	TGCAGTGCTTTTGGGGCGGGTGACAATGAGCAGTTCTTC
TRBV20-1	TRBJ2-1	few	-	CSAKGLRFGNEQFF	TGCAGTGCTAAGGGACTTCGCTTTGGCAATGAGCAGTTCTTC
TRBV10-3	TRBJ2-7	-	TRBD1	CAISETGAVDEQYF	TGTGCCATCAGTGAGACAGGGGCAGTGGACGAGCAGTACTTC
TRBV20-1	TRBJ2-1	many	TRBD1	CSARAWDRLSYEQFF	TGCAGTGCTAGAGCCTGGGACAGGCTTAGCTATGAGCAGTTCTTC
TRBV7-8	TRBJ2-3	few	-	CASSRRPTGGDTQYF	TGTGCCAGCAGCCGTCGCCCTACAGGAGGGGATACGCAGTATTTT
TRBV15	TRBJ2-2	many	TRBD1	CATEEGGLGVGELFF	TGTGCCACCGAAGAAGGGGGCTTAGGGGTTGGGGAGCTGTTTTTT
TRBV27	TRBJ2-7	-	-	CASSFGGPREQYF	TGTGCCAGCAGTTTTGGGGGTCCAAGAGAGCAGTACTTC
TRBV20-1	TRBJ2-1	many	TRBD2	CSAISSGGFYNEQFF	TGCAGTGCTATTTCTAGCGGGGGTTTCTACAATGAGCAGTTCTTC
TRBV7-2	TRBJ2-1	many	TRBD2	CASGEGSGGSYNEQFF	TGTGCCAGCGGGGAGGGGAGCGGGGGTTCCTACAATGAGCAGTTCTTC
TRBV12-3/TRBV12-4	TRBJ2-1	many	-	CASSSSEQFF	TGTGCCAGCAGTTCTAGTGAGCAGTTCTTC
TRBV29-1	TRBJ1-1	-	-	CSVELGWDLNTEAFF	TGCAGCGTTGAATTGGGTTGGGATTTGAACACTGAAGCTTTCTTT